The present T cell receptor (beta chain) was sequenced within a study of shared clonotypes between healthy human individuals. Study results and limitations: Generation probabilities of non-shared clonotypes were lower (relative to those shared by all four donors).

The method was immunoSEQ multiplex PCR; TCRdb's version includes in-frame clones alone and lacks a portion of them. Altogether some 2.4 million clones are present, 93% being singletons, with the ten largest covering approximately 0.36%. CDR1 and CDR2 from the germline V gene are LNHNV and YYDKDF (reference sequence). The CDR3 consists of 14 residues. V lost 8 bases to trimming and J lost 5 bases; unmatched junction nucleotides: 10. As for this clone: Its antigen is not identified.

This sequence originates from a man aged 18 to 30 in good health. Some clones in this sample may be carry-over from other donors' samples. The sample was naive CD4+ T cells from PBMCs. Stated subset: CD45RA+ positively selected. J is TRBJ2-5 and V is TRBV15; 8 nucleotides match TRBD2. CDR3 sequence: CATGFREGVETQYF. CDR3 nucleotide sequence: TGTGCCACCGGGTTCCGGGAGGGCGTGGAGACCCAGTACTTC.